The rows below give T cell receptor beta chains drawn from one sample of a study of T cell repertoires in cytomegalovirus infection. These receptors are not linked to any known antigen. TCRdb called the reads again in MiXCR, with one record for every CDR3 protein. Among about 470,000 distinct CDR3 sequences listed, roughly 42% were seen once. The sample consisted of cultured PBMCs, taken from culture after CMV antigen stimulation. The receptors were sampled from a human donor in good health (CMV status not recorded). Some clones in this sample may be carry-over from other donors' samples. Each CDR3 is given without its conserved first and last residue. The D gene is left open where the match is weak.

TRBV12-3/TRBV12-4 . ASSFYRNEQF
TRBV28 . ASSRPFGGEETQY
TRBV12-3/TRBV12-4 . ASSLDLSSYEQY
TRBV7-9 . ASTLSTPANEKLF
TRBV7-2 TRBD2 ASSLLAGTDTQY
TRBV7-4 TRBD1 ASSLGTGVARQY
TRBV7-6 TRBD2 ASSSGLAATNEQF
TRBV5-6 . ASSLDQGTGEQY
TRBV7-3 TRBD1 ASSLARTGHENTIY
TRBV18 . ASSPQGSADTQY
TRBV5-1 . ASSLGWQYEQY
TRBV20-1 . SARVGPEAAQY
TRBV7-6 . ASSLGVGGYNEQF
TRBV6-1 TRBD2 ASSEMGGRYETQY
TRBV24-1 . ATSDSQGGYEQF
TRBV7-6 . ASSPNSGHSYNEQF
TRBV28 . ASSYGPGTGNTIY
TRBV7-7 . ASSAGGRIPDEQF
TRBV10-3 TRBD1 AISEGQGLREQY
TRBV7-8 . ASSLVVPAGGELF
TRBV12-3/TRBV12-4 . ASCPGMTEAF
TRBV7-4 TRBD2 ASSPRGGAGQF
TRBV2 . ASSEARQSYEQY